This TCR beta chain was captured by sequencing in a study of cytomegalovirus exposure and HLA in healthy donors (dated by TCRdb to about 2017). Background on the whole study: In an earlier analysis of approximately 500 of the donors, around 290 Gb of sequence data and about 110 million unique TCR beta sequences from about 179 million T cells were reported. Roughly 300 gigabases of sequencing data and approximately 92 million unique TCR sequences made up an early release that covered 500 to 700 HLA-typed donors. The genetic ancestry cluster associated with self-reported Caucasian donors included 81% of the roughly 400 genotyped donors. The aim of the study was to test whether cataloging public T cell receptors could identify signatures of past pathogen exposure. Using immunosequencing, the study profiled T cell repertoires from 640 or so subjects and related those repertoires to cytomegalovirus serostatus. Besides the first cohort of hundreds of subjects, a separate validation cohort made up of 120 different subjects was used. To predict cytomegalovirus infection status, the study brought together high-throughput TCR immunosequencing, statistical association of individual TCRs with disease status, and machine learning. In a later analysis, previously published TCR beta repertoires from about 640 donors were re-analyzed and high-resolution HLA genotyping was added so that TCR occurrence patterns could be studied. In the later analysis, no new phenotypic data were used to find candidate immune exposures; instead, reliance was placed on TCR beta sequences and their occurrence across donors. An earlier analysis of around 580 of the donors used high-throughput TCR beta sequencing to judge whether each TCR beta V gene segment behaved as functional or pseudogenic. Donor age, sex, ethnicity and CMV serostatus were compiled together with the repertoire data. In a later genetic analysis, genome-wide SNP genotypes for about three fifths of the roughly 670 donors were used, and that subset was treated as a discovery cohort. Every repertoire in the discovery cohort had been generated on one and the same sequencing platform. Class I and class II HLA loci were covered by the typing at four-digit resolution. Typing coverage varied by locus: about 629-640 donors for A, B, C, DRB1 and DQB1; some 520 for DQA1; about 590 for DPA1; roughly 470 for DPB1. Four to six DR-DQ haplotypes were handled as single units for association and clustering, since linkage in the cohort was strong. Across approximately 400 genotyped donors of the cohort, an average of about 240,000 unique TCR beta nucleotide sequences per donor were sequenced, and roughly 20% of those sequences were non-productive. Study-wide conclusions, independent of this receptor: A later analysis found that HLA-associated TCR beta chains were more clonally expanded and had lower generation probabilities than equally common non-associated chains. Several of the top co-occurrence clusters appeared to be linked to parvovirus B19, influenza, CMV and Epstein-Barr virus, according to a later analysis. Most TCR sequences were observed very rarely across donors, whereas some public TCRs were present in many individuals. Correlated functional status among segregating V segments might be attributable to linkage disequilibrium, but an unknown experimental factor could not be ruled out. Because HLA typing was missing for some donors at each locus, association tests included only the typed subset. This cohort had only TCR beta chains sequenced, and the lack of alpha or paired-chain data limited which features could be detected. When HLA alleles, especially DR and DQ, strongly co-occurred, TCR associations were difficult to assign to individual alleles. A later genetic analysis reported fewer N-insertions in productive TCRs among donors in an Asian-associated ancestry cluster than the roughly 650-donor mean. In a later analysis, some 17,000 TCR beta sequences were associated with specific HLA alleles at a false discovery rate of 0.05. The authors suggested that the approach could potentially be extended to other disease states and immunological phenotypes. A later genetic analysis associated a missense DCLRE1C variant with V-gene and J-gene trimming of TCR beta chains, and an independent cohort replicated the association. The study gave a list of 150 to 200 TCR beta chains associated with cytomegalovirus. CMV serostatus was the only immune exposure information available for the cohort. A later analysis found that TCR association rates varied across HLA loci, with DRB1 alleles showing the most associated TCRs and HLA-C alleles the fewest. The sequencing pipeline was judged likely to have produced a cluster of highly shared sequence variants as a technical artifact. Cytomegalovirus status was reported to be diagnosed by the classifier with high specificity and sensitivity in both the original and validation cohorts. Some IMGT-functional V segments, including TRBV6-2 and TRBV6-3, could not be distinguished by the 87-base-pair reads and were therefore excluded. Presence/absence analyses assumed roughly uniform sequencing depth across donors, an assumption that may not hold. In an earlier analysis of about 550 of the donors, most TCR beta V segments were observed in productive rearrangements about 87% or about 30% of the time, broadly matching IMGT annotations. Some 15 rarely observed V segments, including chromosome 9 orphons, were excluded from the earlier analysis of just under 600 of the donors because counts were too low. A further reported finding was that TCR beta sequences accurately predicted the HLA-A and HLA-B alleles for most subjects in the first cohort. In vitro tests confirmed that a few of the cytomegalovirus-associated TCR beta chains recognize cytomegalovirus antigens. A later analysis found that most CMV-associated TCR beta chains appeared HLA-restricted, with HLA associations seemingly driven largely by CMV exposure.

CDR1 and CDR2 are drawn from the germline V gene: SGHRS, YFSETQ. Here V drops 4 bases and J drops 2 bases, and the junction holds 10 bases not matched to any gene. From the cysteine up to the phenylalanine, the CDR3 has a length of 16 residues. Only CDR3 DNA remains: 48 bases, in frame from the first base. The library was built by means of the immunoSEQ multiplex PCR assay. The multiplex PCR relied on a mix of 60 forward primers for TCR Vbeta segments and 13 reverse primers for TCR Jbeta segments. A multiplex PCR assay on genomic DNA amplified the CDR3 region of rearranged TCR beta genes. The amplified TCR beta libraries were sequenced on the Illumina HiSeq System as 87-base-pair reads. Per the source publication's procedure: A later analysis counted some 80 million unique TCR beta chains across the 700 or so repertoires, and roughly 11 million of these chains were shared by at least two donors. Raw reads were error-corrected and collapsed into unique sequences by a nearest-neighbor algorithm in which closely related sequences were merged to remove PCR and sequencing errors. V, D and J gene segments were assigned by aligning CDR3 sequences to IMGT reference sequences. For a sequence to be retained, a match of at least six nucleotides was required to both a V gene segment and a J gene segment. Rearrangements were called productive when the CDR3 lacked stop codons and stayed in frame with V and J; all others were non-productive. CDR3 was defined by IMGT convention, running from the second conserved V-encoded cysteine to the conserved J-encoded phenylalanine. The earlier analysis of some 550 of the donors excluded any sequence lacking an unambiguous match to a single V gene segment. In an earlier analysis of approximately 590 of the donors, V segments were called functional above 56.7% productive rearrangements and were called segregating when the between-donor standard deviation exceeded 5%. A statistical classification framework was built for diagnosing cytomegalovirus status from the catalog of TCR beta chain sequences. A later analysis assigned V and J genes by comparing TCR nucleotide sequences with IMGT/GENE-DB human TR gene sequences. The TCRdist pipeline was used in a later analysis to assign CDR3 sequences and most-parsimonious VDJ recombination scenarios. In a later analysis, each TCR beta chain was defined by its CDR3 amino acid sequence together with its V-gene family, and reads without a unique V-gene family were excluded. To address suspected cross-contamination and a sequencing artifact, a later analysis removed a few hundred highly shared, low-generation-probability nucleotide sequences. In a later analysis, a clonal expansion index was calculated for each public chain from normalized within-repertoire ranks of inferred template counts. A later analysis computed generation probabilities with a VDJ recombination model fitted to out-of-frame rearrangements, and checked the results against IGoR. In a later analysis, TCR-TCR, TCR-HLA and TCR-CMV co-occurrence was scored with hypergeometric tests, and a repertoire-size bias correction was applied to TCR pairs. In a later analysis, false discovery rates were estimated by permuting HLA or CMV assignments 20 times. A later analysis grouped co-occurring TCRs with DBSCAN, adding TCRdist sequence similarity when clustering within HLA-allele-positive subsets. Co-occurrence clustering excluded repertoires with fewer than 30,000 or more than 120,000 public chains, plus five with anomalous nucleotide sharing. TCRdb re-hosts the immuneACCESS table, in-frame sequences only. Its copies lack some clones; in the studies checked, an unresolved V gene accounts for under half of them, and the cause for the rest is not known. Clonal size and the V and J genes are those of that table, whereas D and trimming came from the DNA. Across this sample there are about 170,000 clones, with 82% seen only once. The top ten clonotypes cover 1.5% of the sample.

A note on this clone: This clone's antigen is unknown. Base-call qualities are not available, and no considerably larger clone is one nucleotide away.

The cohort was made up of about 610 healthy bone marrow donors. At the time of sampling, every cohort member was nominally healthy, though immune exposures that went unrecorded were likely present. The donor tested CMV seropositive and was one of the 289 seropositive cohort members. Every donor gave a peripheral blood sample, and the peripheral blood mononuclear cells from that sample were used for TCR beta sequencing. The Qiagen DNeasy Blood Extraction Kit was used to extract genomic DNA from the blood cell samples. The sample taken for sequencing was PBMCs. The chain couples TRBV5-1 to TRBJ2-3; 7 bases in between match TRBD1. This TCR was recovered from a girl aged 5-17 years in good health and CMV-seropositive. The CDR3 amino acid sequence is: CASSPQPGQFTDTQYF. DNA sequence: TGCGCCAGCAGCCCACAACCGGGACAGTTCACAGATACGCAGTATTTT.